The T cell receptor (beta chain) under discussion was sequenced for a study of shared clonotypes between healthy human individuals (TCRdb year 2020). General notes on the study: The cohort comprised a couple of women and a few men aged 18 to 49 years. Per donor, leukapheresis produced somewhere between about 0.94 and 9 billion PBMCs. For each donor, three plates each were used for CD4 naive and CD4 memory, two plates were used for CD8 naive, and one plate was used for CD8 memory. The study deeply sequenced blood TCR repertoires of five healthy adults to estimate repertoire size and the extent of clonotype sharing between individuals. To increase sequencing depth and limit assay-specific biases, different laboratories used diverse techniques to prepare libraries and sequence TCR repertoires.

From the cysteine up to the phenylalanine, the CDR3 has a length of 13 residues. Solely the CDR3 DNA is kept, with 39 bases framed from the first base. Between the V and J ends, shortened by 6 bases and 3 bases respectively, the junction contains 14 bases. CDR1 SQVTM and CDR2 ANQGSEA were looked up in the germline V gene. Beyond this particular receptor, the publication reports: Larger estimated clonotype richness was generally found for naive subsets than for memory subsets. Sampling was restricted to blood, and TCR repertoires in tissue are likely to differ from TCR repertoires in blood. Incomplete sequencing was indicated by rarefaction of sorted-subset datasets, despite the large sequencing depth. Higher generation probabilities were observed for clonotypes shared by all four sorted-subset donors than for non-shared clonotypes. Sharing across several donors was observed for about 5% of naive CD4, 3.5% of naive CD8, roughly 2.3% of memory CD4, and roughly 0.43% of memory CD8 clonotypes. Because the study included a small number of donors, the genetic and exposure-history diversity represented was limited. Pairwise subsampling led to the expectation that sequencing depth would affect the degree of clonotype sharing among donors.

Healthy HIV-negative adults with no recently reported acute infections or vaccinations were included as donors. Every donor was a Caucasian adult residing in Nashville, Tennessee, USA. CD4+ T cells were enriched by magnetic negative selection; naive cells were then positively selected on CD45RA, and the negative fraction formed the memory subset. Blood was obtained by leukapheresis, after which PBMCs were separated by Ficoll-Histopaque density gradient centrifugation and cryopreserved in liquid nitrogen vapor phase. Purity and quantity of every magnetically sorted T cell population were checked by analytical flow cytometry. Each sorted fraction had its genomic DNA isolated and then quantified by UV absorbance on a Nanodrop 2000c. Note on this clone: The clone's antigen remains unknown. No base-level quality is on record; no much larger clone is a single base apart.

Using the deep immunoSEQ assay, TCR CDR3 regions were amplified from genomic DNA by multiplex PCR. Extracted genomic DNA from each cell subset was spread evenly across all wells of several immunoSEQ 96-well plates, with each plate serving as a replicate. For sorted subsets, each replicate PCR was loaded with 200 ng genomic DNA, equivalent to about 30,000 T cell genomes. Purified libraries were measured with a Qubit 3.0 fluorometer, size-checked on a Bioanalyzer 2100, and measured again with the KAPA Library Quantification kit. Each immunoSEQ 96-well plate was sequenced on its own single-read 150-cycle Illumina NextSeq 550 flow cell. Processing in the source paper ran as follows. The immunoSEQ output contained only junctional sequences without quality scores, so filtering could not match that applied to full-length reads. To assign V/J genes and CDR3, sequences were annotated using PyIR, a Python wrapper for IgBLAST v1.9, with IMGT germline references. Reads were removed for weak V/J assignments (E-value above 1e-6), missing CDR3, stop codons, out-of-frame junctions, or ambiguous translated residues. V3J clonotypes were defined by identical inferred V gene, J gene, and CDR3 amino acid sequence. The percentage overlap between two repertoires was calculated by dividing the number of shared unique clonotypes by the size of the smaller repertoire. Three approaches were used to assess repertoire richness: RTK rarefaction, the Chao1 estimator, and Recon v2.1 estimates of unobserved clonotypes. Generation probabilities were computed with OLGA for all TCRbeta clonotypes obtained by the gDNA method from several donors. The immuneACCESS repertoire file appears here via TCRdb, limited to in-frame rearrangements. These files lack a portion of the clones; in checked studies, under half of the deficit traces to unresolved V genes, and the cause of the others is not known. V, J and clone size were drawn from that table, and D and trimming were deduced from the DNA. This sample comprises under 1,900,000 clones, around 98.5% of them detected only once. The top ten constitute under 0.45% of the sample.

The chain couples TRBV29-1 to TRBJ1-2, and the D gene may be TRBD1, 5 bases matching. The sample taken for sequencing was naive CD4+ T cells sorted from blood. The intended sense of this specimen's cell subset or site label: CD45RA+ positively selected. The sequence came from a man aged 25-45 years in good health. Here the CDR3 is given as CSVPTGGYYGYTF. The DNA sequence is TGCAGCGTACCCACAGGAGGGTACTATGGCTACACCTTC.